This T cell receptor (beta chain) was recovered during a study of blood T cell repertoires in COVID-19. Study information: PBMCs, B-cell-depleted T cells, or T cells were the source of the cDNA or gDNA that made up the material.

This CDR3 comprises 14 residues. The V gene's germline CDR1 is SGHRS and CDR2 YFSETQ. Trimming removed 4 bases at V and 2 bases at J, with 11 bases between. TCRdb's table, derived via immunoSEQ multiplex PCR, lists solely in-frame clones and lacks some. The table has about 100,000 clones, roughly 91% seen once. What was sequenced was peripheral blood. This chain joins TRBV5-1 and TRBJ2-3, with D maybe TRBD1 (6 bases). The clonotype comes from a human donor in a cohort sampled during active COVID-19. The CDR3 sequence is CASSTAGATDTQYF. For the CDR3, the DNA is TGCGCCAGCAGCACCGCAGGGGCCACAGATACGCAGTATTTT.